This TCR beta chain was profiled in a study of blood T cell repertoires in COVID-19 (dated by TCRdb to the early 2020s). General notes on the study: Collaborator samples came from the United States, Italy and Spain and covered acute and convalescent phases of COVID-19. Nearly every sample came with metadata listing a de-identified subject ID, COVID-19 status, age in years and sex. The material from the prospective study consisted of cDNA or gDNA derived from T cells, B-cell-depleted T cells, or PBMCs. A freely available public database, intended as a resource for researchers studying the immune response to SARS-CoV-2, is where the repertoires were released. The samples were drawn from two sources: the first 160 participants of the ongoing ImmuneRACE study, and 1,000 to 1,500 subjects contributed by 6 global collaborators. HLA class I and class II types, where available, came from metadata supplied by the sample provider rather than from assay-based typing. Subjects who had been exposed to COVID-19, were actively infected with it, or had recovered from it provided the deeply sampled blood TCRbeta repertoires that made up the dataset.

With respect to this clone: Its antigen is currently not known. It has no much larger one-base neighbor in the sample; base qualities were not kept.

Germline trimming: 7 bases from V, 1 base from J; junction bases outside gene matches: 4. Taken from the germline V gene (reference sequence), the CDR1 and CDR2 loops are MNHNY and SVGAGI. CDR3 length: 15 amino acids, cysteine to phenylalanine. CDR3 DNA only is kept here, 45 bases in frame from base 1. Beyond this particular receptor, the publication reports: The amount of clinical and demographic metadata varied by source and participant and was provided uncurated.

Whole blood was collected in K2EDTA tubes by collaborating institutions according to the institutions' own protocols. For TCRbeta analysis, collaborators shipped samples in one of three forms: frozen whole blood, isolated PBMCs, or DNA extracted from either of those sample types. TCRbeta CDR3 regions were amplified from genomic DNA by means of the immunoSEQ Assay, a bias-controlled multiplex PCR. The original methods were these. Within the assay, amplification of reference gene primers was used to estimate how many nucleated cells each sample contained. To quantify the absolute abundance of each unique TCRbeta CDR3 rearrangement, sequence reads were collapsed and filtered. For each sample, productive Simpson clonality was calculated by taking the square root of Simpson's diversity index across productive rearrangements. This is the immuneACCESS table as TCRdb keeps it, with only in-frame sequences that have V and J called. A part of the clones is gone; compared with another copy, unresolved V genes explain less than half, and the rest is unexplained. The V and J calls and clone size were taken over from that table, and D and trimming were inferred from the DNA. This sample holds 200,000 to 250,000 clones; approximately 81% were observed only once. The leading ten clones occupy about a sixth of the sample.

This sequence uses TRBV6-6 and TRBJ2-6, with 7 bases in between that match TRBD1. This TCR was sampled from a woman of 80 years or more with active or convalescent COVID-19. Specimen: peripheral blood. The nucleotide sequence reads TGTGCCAGCACTCAACAGGGGTCTGGGGCCAACGTCCTGACTTTC. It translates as CASTQQGSGANVLTF.